The T cell receptor beta chain under discussion was sequenced for a study of blood T cell repertoires in COVID-19. Study in general: Specimens from acute and convalescent COVID-19 originated in the United States, Italy and Spain.

The germline V gene has CDR1 LNHNV and CDR2 YYDKDF (reference sequence). Trimming cost V 0 bases and J 0 bases, with 12 bases left between them. The CDR3 runs to 18 residues. This table comes from immunoSEQ multiplex PCR, and its TCRdb copy is limited to in-frame clones, with some not included. The data show 250,000 or so clones, with 75% to 90% seen just once and under 3.5% held by the top ten. This clonotype originated in a woman under 40 with active or convalescent COVID-19. Sequenced: peripheral blood. V usage is TRBV15 and J usage is TRBJ1-6; D call uncertain. The DNA of the CDR3 is TGTGCCACCAGCAGAGAAGGTCCGGAGAGCTCCTATAATTCACCCCTCCACTTT. It specifies CATSREGPESSYNSPLHF.